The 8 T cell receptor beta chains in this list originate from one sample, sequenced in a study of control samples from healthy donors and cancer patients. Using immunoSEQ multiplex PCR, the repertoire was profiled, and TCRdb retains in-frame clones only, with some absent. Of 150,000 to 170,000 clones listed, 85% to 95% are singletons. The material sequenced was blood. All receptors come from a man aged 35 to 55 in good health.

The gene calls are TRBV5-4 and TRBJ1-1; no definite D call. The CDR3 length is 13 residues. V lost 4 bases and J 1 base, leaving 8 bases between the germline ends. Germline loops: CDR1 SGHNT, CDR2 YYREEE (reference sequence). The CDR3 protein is CASSAAPNTEAFF. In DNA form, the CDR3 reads TGTGCCAGCAGCGCCGCCCCGAACACTGAAGCTTTCTTT.

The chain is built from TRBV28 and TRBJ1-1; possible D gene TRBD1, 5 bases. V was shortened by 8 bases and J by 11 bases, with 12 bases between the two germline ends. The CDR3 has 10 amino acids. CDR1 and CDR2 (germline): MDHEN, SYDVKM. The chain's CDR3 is CASARGGAFF. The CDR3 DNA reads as TGTGCCAGCGCCCGGGGGGGGGCTTTCTTT.

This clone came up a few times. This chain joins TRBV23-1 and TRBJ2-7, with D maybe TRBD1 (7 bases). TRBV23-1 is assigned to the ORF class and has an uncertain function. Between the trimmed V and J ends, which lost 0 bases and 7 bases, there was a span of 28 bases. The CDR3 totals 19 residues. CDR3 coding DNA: TGCGCCAGCAGTCAATCGTTTTTGGAGTTAGGAGGGGGCGAGTATGAGCAGTACTTC. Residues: CASSQSFLELGGGEYEQYF.

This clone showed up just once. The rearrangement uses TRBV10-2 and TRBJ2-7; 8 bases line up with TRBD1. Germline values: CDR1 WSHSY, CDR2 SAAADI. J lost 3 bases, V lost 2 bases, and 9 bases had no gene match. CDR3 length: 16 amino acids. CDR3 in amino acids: CASSEGQGMLRYEQYF. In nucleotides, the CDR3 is TGCGCCAGCAGTGAGGGACAGGGAATGCTCCGCTACGAGCAGTACTTC.

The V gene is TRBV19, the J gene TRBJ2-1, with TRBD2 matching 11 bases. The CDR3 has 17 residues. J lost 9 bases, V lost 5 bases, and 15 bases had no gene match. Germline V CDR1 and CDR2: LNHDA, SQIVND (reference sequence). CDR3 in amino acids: CASSARPTSGGYVEQFF. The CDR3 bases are TGTGCCAGTAGTGCGCGTCCTACTAGCGGGGGATACGTTGAGCAGTTCTTC.

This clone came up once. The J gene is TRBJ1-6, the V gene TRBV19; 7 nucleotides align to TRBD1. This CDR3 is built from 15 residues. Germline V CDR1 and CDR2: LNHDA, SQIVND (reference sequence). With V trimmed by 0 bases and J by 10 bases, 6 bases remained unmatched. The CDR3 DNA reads TGTGCCAGTAGTATAGACCCCATGACAGGGTCACCCCTCCACTTT. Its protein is CASSIDPMTGSPLHF.

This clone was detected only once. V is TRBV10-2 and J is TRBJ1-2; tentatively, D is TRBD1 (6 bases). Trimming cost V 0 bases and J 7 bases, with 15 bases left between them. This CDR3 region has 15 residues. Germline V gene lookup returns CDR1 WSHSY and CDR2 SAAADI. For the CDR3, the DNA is TGCGCCAGCAGTGAGTCTACAGGGTACTTCTCTGGCTACACCTTC. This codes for CASSESTGYFSGYTF.

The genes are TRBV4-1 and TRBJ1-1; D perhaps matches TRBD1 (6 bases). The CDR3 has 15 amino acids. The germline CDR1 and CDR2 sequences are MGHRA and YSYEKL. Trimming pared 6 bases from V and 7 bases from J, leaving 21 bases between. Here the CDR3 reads CASRLRHGQTDEAFF. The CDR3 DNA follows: TGCGCCAGCAGGCTTCGACATGGACAGACCGATGAAGCTTTCTTT.